The clone carrying this T cell receptor (beta chain) was detected only a few times. Antigen specificity is unknown. This specimen comes from a study of identical twins. The CDR3 is 14 residues long. The junction had 6 bases not matched to a gene; V was cut back by 3 bases and J by 10 bases. Template switching supplied a universal primer site; unique molecular identifiers were carried on the cDNA. MiXCR, run by TCRdb on the 5' RACE reads, gives a single entry per CDR3 protein. The sample contains just under 550,000 distinct CDR3 sequences, approximately 14% of which appear only once. Study outcomes and limitations: It was possible that invariant MAIT and iNKT cells partly confounded the zero-insertion analyses. With abundant cord blood beta clonotypes, insertions were fewer; memory repertoires showed no such pattern.

Another study also made use of these data, one on yellow fever vaccine responses in identical twins.

The sequence derives from a woman aged 18-30 years in good health. J is TRBJ2-2 and V is TRBV12-3 or TRBV12-4, with TRBD2 matching 9 bases. Sequences were obtained from CD4+ T cells sorted from blood. The CDR3 here is CASSFLAGLEELFF. CDR3 DNA: TGTGCCAGCAGTTTTCTAGCGGGATTAGAGGAGCTGTTTTTT.